Below are 9 T cell receptor beta chains sequenced from a single sample in a study of OX40 agonist ivuxolimab in advanced cancers. Repertoires were generated with immunoSEQ multiplex PCR, while TCRdb's copy carries only in-frame clones and drops some. This sample has roughly 86,000 clones; 92% occur once, and the top ten carry roughly 1.1%. Sequencing used CD4+ or CD8+ T cells sorted from blood, obtained in a trial of the OX40 agonist ivuxolimab. These receptors originate from an adult with an advanced solid tumor such as melanoma, head and neck, liver or kidney cancer.

The rearrangement links TRBV7-9 to TRBJ2-3; 13 nucleotides agree with TRBD2. The CDR3 spans 16 residues. Germline V gives CDR1 SEHNR, CDR2 FQNEAQ (reference sequence). Unmatched junction bases numbered 6, after V lost 5 bases and J lost 4 bases. The CDR3 loop reads CASSARTSGSPDTQYF. CDR3 coding DNA: TGTGCCAGCAGCGCCAGGACTAGCGGGAGCCCAGATACGCAGTATTTT.

The CDR3 nucleotides read TGTGCCAGCAGCTTGGATAGCGGGATCCCCGGGGAGCTGTTTTTT. Translating it yields CASSLDSGIPGELFF. The rearrangement links TRBV5-4 to TRBJ2-2, with 8 bases identical to TRBD2. This CDR3 comprises 15 residues. Germline V gene lookup returns CDR1 SGHNT and CDR2 YYREEE (reference sequence). Trimming removed 0 bases from V and 6 bases from J; junction bases left unmatched: 4.

The chain employs TRBV4-2 and TRBJ2-3, with TRBD1 matching over 9 bases. Germline V gene lookup returns CDR1 LGHNA and CDR2 YNFKEQ. The junction had 5 bases not matched to a gene; V was cut back by 0 bases and J by 1 base. The CDR3 loop spans 17 amino acids. The CDR3 here is CASSQDRTGARTDTQYF. Written as DNA, the CDR3 is TGTGCCAGCAGCCAAGACCGGACAGGGGCCCGCACAGATACGCAGTATTTT.

The chain links TRBV6-1 to TRBJ1-2; D remains ambiguous. Germline CDR1 and CDR2: MNHNS and SASEGT. Trimming took off 6 bases at V and 4 bases at J, with 12 bases between the two ends. CDR3 length: 13 amino acids. CDR3 protein: CASRLGEAYGYTF. The CDR3 DNA reads as TGTGCCAGCAGACTCGGAGAGGCCTATGGCTACACCTTC.

In the case of this clone: The same CDR3 also results from other DNA sequences found in this sample. The V and J genes are TRBV6-5 and TRBJ1-4; no firm D call. With 0 bases removed from V and 5 bases from J, the gap between germline ends came to 7 bases. This CDR3 contains 14 residues. Looked up from germline, CDR1 is MNHEY and CDR2 is SVGAGI. The CDR3 here is CASSYSGLNEKLFF. The CDR3 DNA reads as TGTGCCAGCAGTTACTCGGGGTTGAATGAAAAACTGTTTTTT.

V and J are TRBV6-5 and TRBJ2-7, with a weak D call TRBD2 (6 bases). This CDR3 has 13 amino acids. V was trimmed by 8 bases and J by 0 bases, leaving 11 bases between them. Germline-derived CDR1 and CDR2 are MNHEY and SVGAGI. The CDR3 region is CASRDLSSYEQYF. Written as DNA, the CDR3 is TGTGCCAGCCGGGACTTGAGCTCCTACGAGCAGTACTTC.

For this clone: In the same sample, other DNA sequences code for this CDR3. This rearrangement joins TRBV28 to TRBJ1-2, with 10 bases lining up with TRBD1. CDR3 length equals 14 residues. Unmatched junction bases numbered 6, after V lost 6 bases and J lost 5 bases. The germline gives CDR1 MDHEN, CDR2 SYDVKM. CDR3: CASSLGQGGYGYTF. The CDR3 bases are TGTGCCAGCAGCCTCGGACAGGGGGGATATGGCTACACCTTC.

In this sample, this clone turned up a few times. The V gene is TRBV5-1, the J gene TRBJ2-3; D is perhaps TRBD1 (5 bases). Per the germline V gene, CDR1 is SGHRS and CDR2 is YFSETQ. The CDR3 loop spans 16 amino acids. Trimming left V 3 bases short and J 1 base short, with 15 bases between. CDR3 region: CASSSYSLGGTDTQYF. In DNA form, the CDR3 reads TGCGCCAGCAGCTCCTACAGTCTAGGGGGCACAGATACGCAGTATTTT.

The chain uses TRBV27 and TRBJ1-3, with a possible D match to TRBD1 (6 bases). The CDR3 is 15 residues long. Trimming removed 10 bases from V and 7 bases from J, with 23 bases in between. Looked up from germline, CDR1 is MNHEY and CDR2 is SMNVEV (reference sequence). For the CDR3, the DNA is TGTGCCACCTCACCCAGGAGGGGGGAGAGTAACACCATATATTTT. It translates to CATSPRRGESNTIYF.